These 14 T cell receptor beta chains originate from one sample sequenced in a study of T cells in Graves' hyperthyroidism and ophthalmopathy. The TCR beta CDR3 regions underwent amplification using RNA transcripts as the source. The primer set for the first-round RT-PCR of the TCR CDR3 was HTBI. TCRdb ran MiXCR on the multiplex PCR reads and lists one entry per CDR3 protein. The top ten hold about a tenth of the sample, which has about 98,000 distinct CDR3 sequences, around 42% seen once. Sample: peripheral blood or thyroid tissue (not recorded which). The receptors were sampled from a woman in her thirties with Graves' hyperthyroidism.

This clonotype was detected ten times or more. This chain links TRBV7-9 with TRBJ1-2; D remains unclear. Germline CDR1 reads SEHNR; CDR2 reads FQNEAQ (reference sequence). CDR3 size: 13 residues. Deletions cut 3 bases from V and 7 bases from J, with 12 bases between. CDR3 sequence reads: CASSFPAAGGYTF. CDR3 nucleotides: TGTGCCAGCAGCTTTCCGGCGGCGGGTGGCTACACCTTC. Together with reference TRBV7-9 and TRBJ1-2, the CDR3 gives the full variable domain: DTGVSQNPRHKITKRGQNVTFRCDPISEHNRLYWYRQTLGQGPEFLTYFQNEAQLEKSRLLSDRFSAERPKGSFSTLEIQRTEQGDSAMYLCASSFPAAGGYTFGSGTRLTVV.

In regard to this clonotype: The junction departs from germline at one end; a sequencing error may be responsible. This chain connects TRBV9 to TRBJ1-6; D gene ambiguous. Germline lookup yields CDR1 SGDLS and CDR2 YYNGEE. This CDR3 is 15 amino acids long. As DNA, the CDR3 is TGTGACAGCAGCTTGGAACTAGCCTATAATTCACCCCTCCACTTT. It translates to CDSSLELAYNSPLHF.

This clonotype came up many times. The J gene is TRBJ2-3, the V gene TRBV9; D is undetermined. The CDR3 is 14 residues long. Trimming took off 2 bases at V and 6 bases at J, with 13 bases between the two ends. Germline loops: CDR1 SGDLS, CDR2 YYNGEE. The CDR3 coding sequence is TGTGCCAGCAGCGTCCGAGTACGTGGGGATACGCAGTATTTT. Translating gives CASSVRVRGDTQYF.

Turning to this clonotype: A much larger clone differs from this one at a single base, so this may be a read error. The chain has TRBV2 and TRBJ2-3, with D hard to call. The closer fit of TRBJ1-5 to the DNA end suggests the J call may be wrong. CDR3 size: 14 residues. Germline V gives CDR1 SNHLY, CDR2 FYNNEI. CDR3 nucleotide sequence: TGTGCCAGCGGCGGACTAGCAAGCACAGATACGCAGCATTTT. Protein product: CASGGLASTDTQHF.

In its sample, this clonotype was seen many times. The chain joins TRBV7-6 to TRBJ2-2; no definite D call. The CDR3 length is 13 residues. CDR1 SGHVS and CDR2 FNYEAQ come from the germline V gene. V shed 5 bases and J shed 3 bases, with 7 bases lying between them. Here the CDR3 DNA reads TGTGCCAGCAGCGCCACTCACACCGGGGAGCTGTTTTTT. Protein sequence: CASSATHTGELFF.

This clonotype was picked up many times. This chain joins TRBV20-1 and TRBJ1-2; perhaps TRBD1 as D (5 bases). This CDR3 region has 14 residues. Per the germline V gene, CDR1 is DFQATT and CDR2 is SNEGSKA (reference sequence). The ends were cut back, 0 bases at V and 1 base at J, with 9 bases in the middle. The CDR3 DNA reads TGCAGTGCTAGAGACCCAGGGTATAACTATGGCTACACCTTC. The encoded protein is CSARDPGYNYGYTF.

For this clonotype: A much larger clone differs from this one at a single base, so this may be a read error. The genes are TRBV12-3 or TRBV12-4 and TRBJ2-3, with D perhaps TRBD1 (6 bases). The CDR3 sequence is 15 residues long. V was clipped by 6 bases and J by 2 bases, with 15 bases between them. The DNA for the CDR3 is TGTGCCAGCAGCCGCAAAGGGGGAGTCACAGATACGCAGTATTTT. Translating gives CASSRKGGVTDTQYF.

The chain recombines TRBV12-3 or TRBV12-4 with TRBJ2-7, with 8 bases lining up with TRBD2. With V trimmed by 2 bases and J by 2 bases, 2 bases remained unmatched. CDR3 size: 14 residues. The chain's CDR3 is CASSLQRGPYEQYF. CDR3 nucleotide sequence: TGTGCCAGCAGTTTACAGCGGGGGCCCTACGAGCAGTACTTC.

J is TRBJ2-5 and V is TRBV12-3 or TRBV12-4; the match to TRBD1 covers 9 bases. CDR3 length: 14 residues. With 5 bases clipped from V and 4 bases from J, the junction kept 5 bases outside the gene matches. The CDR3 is CASSEGQGLETQYF. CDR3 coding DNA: TGTGCCAGCAGTGAAGGACAGGGGTTAGAGACCCAGTACTTC.

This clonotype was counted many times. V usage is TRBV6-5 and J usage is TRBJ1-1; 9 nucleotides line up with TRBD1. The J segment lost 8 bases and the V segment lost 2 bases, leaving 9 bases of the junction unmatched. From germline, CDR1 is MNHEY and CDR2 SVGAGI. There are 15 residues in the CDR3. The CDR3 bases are TGTGCCAGCAGTTACCAACCCGGGACAGGGCCCGAAGCTTTCTTT. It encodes CASSYQPGTGPEAFF.

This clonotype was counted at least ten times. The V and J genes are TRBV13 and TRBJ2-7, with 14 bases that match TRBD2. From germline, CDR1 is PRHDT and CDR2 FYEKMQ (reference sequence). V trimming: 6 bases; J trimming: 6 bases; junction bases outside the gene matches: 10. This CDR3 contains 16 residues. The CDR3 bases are TGTGCCAGCAGTATCCACTCCGGGACTAGCGGGAGCGAGCAGTACTTC. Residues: CASSIHSGTSGSEQYF.

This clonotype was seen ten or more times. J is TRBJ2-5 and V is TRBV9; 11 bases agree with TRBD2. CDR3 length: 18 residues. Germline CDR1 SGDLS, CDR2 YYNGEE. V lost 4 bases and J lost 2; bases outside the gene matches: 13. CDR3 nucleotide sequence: TGTGCCAGCAGCTCCCGGATAGCGGGAGGGCGAGGGCAAGAGACCCAGTACTTC. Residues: CASSSRIAGGRGQETQYF. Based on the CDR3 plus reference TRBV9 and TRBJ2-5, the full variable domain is DSGVTQTPKHLITATGQRVTLRCSPRSGDLSVYWYQQSLDQGLQFLIQYYNGEERAKGNILERFSAQQFPDLHSELNLSSLELGDSALYFCASSSRIAGGRGQETQYFGPGTRLLVL.

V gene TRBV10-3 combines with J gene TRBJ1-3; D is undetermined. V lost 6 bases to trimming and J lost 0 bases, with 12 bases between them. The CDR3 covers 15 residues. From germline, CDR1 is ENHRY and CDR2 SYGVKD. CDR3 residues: CAIRGPSDSGNTIYF. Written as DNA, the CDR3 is TGTGCCATCAGAGGCCCAAGCGACTCTGGAAACACCATATATTTT.

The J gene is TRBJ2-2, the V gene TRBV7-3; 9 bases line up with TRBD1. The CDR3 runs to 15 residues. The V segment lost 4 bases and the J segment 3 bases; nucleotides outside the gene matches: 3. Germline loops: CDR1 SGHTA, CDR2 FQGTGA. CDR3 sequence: CASSWDRADTGELFF. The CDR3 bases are TGTGCCAGCAGCTGGGACAGGGCGGACACCGGGGAGCTGTTTTTT. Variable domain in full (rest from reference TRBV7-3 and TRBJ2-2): GAGVSQTPSNKVTEKGKYVELRCDPISGHTALYWYRQSLGQGPEFLIYFQGTGAADDSGLPNDRFFAVRPEGSVSTLKIQRTERGDSAVYLCASSWDRADTGELFFGEGSRLTVL.